The 17 T cell receptor beta chains below all came from one sample that was sequenced in a study of blood T cells in healthy people across ages (dated by TCRdb to between 2014 and 2016). Libraries were made using 5' RACE. TCRdb records Illumina HiSeq 2500 as the sequencer. The second PCR ran for about 6 to 11 cycles and used a J-beta primer mix along with a sample-barcoded 5' primer. TCRdb reanalyzed the raw reads on its own, using fastp at Q25 for trimming and MiXCR for clone calling, and kept in-frame beta chains. Each entry is one CDR3 protein sequence, shown with its most common DNA and genes. The sample table contains 1.4 million or so distinct CDR3 sequences; only one count was recorded for about 45% of them. The ten most abundant clones make up 4% of the sample. Sequenced input: blood. The receptors originated from a woman under 30 in good health.

The CDR3 loop is CATSDVRETGELFF. The CDR3 DNA reads as TGTGCCACCAGTGATGTACGGGAAACCGGGGAGCTGTTTTTT. The chain is built from TRBV24-1 and TRBJ2-2; perhaps TRBD2 as D (5 bases). Trimming cost V 3 bases and J 5 bases, with 9 bases left between them. Germline assignment: CDR1 KGHDR and CDR2 SFDVKD. CDR3 size: 14 residues.

V and J are TRBV7-2 and TRBJ2-1; the match to TRBD2 covers 11 bases. Per the germline V gene, CDR1 is SGHTA and CDR2 is FQGNSA. The CDR3 totals 14 residues. V lost 5 bases and J lost 9; bases outside the gene matches: 6. CDR3: CASSLSGGALEQFF. The CDR3 bases are TGTGCCAGCAGCCTTAGCGGGGGGGCGCTTGAGCAGTTCTTC.

This chain joins TRBV2 and TRBJ2-3; D is unresolved. Germline CDR1 SNHLY, CDR2 FYNNEI. The germline V and J ends were trimmed by 10 bases and 2 bases, with 16 bases remaining between them. The CDR3 loop spans 14 amino acids. This CDR3 is CAIKRRANTDTQYF. For the CDR3, the DNA is TGTGCCATCAAAAGGCGAGCCAACACAGATACGCAGTATTTT.

This sequence joins TRBV7-2 and TRBJ1-4; 8 nucleotides match TRBD1. This CDR3 is built from 16 residues. J gave up 3 bases and V 5 bases, and 8 bases lay outside the gene matches. CDR1 and CDR2 (germline): SGHTA, FQGNSA. In nucleotides, the CDR3 is TGTGCCAGCAGCCGACACAGGGGGAACGCTAATGAAAAACTGTTTTTT. As protein: CASSRHRGNANEKLFF.

This clonotype was seen only a few times. The chain combines TRBV28 with TRBJ1-1; D remains ambiguous. Trimming took 2 bases from V and 0 from J, leaving 13 bases between them. Looked up from germline, CDR1 is MDHEN and CDR2 is SYDVKM. The CDR3 spans 16 residues. CDR3 DNA sequence: TGTGCCAGCAGTTTAAATAAGTGGGGTTTGAACACTGAAGCTTTCTTT. This translates into CASSLNKWGLNTEAFF.

The table lists this clonotype with a few counts. The rearrangement links TRBV20-1 to TRBJ2-1; possibly TRBD2 for D (6 bases). Trimming stripped 1 base from V and 1 base from J, with 17 bases between. This CDR3 comprises 17 residues. The germline V gene has CDR1 DFQATT and CDR2 SNEGSKA (reference sequence). The CDR3 DNA is TGCAGTGCTAGAGTTGGAGGGAGTGTAACGTCCTACAATGAGCAGTTCTTC. Its translation: CSARVGGSVTSYNEQFF.

Only a few counts were recorded for this clonotype. The chain recombines TRBV20-1 with TRBJ1-2; no definite D call. Germline V gives CDR1 DFQATT, CDR2 SNEGSKA (reference sequence). This CDR3 spans 14 amino acids. The V and J ends lost 0 bases and 4 bases respectively, with 12 bases between them. The CDR3 sequence: CSAREVTESYGYTF. The DNA of the CDR3 is TGCAGTGCTAGAGAGGTGACGGAGAGCTATGGCTACACCTTC.

V is TRBV14 and J is TRBJ1-2; no reliable D call. The CDR3 spans 13 residues. Trimming took 1 base from V and 8 from J, leaving 11 bases between them. Germline CDR1 reads SGHDN; CDR2 reads FVKESK. The CDR3 loop reads CASSQVRLRGYTF. In nucleotides, the CDR3 is TGTGCCAGCAGCCAAGTCCGTTTACGGGGCTACACCTTC.

J is TRBJ2-7 and V is TRBV2; no firm D call. V was pared by 1 base and J by 3 bases, with 4 bases between. Germline V gene data show CDR1 as SNHLY and CDR2 as FYNNEI. This CDR3 region has 12 residues. The CDR3 DNA reads as TGTGCCAGCAGTGAAGAGGTCTACGAGCAGTACTTC. Translation gives CASSEEVYEQYF.

This chain connects TRBV29-1 to TRBJ1-1; possible D gene TRBD1, 6 bases. The CDR3 runs to 13 residues. The germline gives CDR1 SQVTM, CDR2 ANQGSEA. With 4 bases removed from V and 5 bases from J, the gap between germline ends came to 14 bases. The DNA for the CDR3 is TGCAGCGTTGTACCGGGGGCGAGGACTGAAGCTTTCTTT. Its protein product is CSVVPGARTEAFF.

The rearrangement joins TRBV12-5 to TRBJ2-1; TRBD2 aligns across 14 bases. In germline, CDR1 is LGHNT, CDR2 FRNRAP. Trimming took 3 bases from V and 9 from J; bases not matched to a gene: 7. This CDR3 spans 16 amino acids. CDR3 sequence reads: CASGFSTSGGAGEQFF. CDR3 coding DNA: TGTGCTAGTGGTTTTTCGACTAGCGGGGGGGCCGGTGAGCAGTTCTTC.

The chain recombines TRBV4-3 with TRBJ2-1; 7 nucleotides agree with TRBD2. The junction had 14 bases not matched to a gene; V was cut back by 0 bases and J by 0 bases. Germline-derived CDR1 and CDR2 are LGHNA and YSLEER. The CDR3 loop spans 20 amino acids. CDR3 region: CASSQDLASGPWVSYNEQFF. CDR3 in DNA: TGCGCCAGCAGCCAAGATTTGGCTAGCGGCCCCTGGGTCTCCTACAATGAGCAGTTCTTC.

The chain carries TRBV3-1 and TRBJ2-3, with D possibly being TRBD2 (6 bases). Trimming stripped 4 bases from V and 4 bases from J, with 18 bases between. Looked up from germline, CDR1 is LGHDT and CDR2 is YNNKEL (reference sequence). This CDR3 has 16 amino acids. CDR3 residues: CASSRVINGLPDTQYF. The CDR3 nucleotides are TGTGCCAGCAGCCGAGTTATTAACGGACTACCAGATACGCAGTATTTT.

The CDR3, as DNA: TGCGCCAGCAGCCAATCCGGGATTAATGAGCAGTACTTC. This gives the protein CASSQSGINEQYF. J is TRBJ2-4 and V is TRBV4-1, with D possibly being TRBD2 (5 bases). V was cut by 2 bases and J by 13 bases, with 15 bases left in between. The CDR3 extends over 13 amino acids. Germline CDR1 is MGHRA and CDR2 is YSYEKL.

The rearrangement joins TRBV11-2 to TRBJ2-7; 9 bases line up with TRBD2. CDR1 SGHAT and CDR2 FQNNGV come from the germline V gene. The CDR3 length is 14 residues. The V gene end was trimmed by 5 bases and the J gene end by 4 bases; junction bases not matched to a gene: 6. CDR3 nucleotides: TGTGCCAGCAGCCAGGGACTAGCAGCATACGAGCAGTACTTC. Protein sequence: CASSQGLAAYEQYF.

The chain links TRBV29-1 to TRBJ2-7, with D possibly matching TRBD2 (5 bases). Germline V gives CDR1 SQVTM, CDR2 ANQGSEA. V was clipped by 4 bases and J by 6 bases, with 10 bases between them. This CDR3 is 11 amino acids long. The CDR3 DNA sequence: TGCAGCGTTGGAGGGCCAGCCGAGCAGTACTTC. Translating it yields CSVGGPAEQYF.

The rearrangement joins TRBV3-1 to TRBJ2-1; TRBD2 is a possible D gene (6 bases). Trimming shortened V by 5 bases and J by 5 bases, and 25 bases separated the two germline ends. This CDR3 is built from 18 residues. Germline lookup yields CDR1 LGHDT and CDR2 YNNKEL (reference sequence). The CDR3 spells CASSDLPRLEVKDNEQFF. In nucleotides, the CDR3 is TGTGCCAGCAGCGATCTCCCGAGACTAGAGGTTAAGGACAATGAGCAGTTCTTC.